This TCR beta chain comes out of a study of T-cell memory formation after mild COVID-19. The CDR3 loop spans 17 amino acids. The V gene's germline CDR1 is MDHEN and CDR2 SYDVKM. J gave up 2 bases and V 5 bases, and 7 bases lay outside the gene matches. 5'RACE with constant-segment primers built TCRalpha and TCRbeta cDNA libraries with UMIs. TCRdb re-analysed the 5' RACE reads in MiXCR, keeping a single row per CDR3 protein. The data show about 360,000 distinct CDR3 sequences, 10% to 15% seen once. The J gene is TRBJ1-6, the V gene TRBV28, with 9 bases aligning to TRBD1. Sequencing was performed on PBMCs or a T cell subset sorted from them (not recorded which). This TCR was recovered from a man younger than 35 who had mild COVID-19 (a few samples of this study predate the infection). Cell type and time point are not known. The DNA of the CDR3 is TGTGCCAGCAGTCCGGGACAGGGAGGTACCTATAATTCACCCCTCCACTTT. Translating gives CASSPGQGGTYNSPLHF.